Shown below are 9 T cell receptor beta chains from a single sample sequenced in a study of neoadjuvant nivolumab and ipilimumab in lung cancer. The method was immunoSEQ multiplex PCR; TCRdb's version includes in-frame clones alone and lacks a portion of them. Of around 30,000 clones detected, around 80% appear once; the ten largest clones hold under 8%. The specimen comprised peripheral blood, sampled before neoadjuvant nivolumab, alone or with ipilimumab. Receptors were obtained from an adult with non-small cell lung cancer.

The chain carries TRBV5-6 and TRBJ1-1; D might be TRBD1 (5 bases). Trimming removed 2 bases from V and 0 bases from J, with 8 bases in between. Germline lookup yields CDR1 SGHDT and CDR2 YYEEEE. This CDR3 region has 14 residues. In nucleotides, the CDR3 is TGTGCCAGCAGCTTCACGGGGGTGAACACTGAAGCTTTCTTT. Translation: CASSFTGVNTEAFF.

V usage is TRBV4-1 and J usage is TRBJ2-7, with D unclear. Germline values: CDR1 MGHRA, CDR2 YSYEKL. CDR3 length: 13 residues. With 2 bases removed from V and 3 bases from J, the gap between germline ends came to 8 bases. The CDR3 coding sequence is TGCGCCAGCAGCCAATCTCCCCACTACGAGCAGTACTTC. It is translated as CASSQSPHYEQYF.

This chain connects TRBV6-5 to TRBJ1-2; D unclear. V shed 6 bases and J shed 8 bases, with 10 bases lying between them. Germline V gene data show CDR1 as MNHEY and CDR2 as SVGAGI. The CDR3 spans 11 residues. CDR3 in amino acids: CASSSSTGYTF. The CDR3 DNA sequence: TGTGCCAGCAGCAGCTCCACGGGCTACACCTTC.

This clone was observed once. The genes are TRBV6-5 and TRBJ1-2, with 9 bases aligning to TRBD1. V lost 5 bases, J lost 3 bases, and 1 base stayed unmatched. This CDR3 has 13 residues. Germline CDR1 and CDR2: MNHEY and SVGAGI. The CDR3 DNA sequence: TGTGCCAGCAGTCGGGACAGGGACTATGGCTACACCTTC. It codes for CASSRDRDYGYTF.

This clone was picked up a small number of times. The V and J genes are TRBV28 and TRBJ2-7; TRBD1 aligns across 11 bases. The ends lost 6 bases at V and 6 bases at J; junction bases unmatched: 7. The germline V gene has CDR1 MDHEN and CDR2 SYDVKM. This CDR3 is 14 amino acids long. As DNA, the CDR3 is TGTGCCAGCAGCGGGACAGGGGGTTTGTCCGAGCAGTACTTC. Its translation is CASSGTGGLSEQYF.

This chain joins TRBV19 and TRBJ1-2; 8 bases line up with TRBD1. Germline CDR1 reads LNHDA; CDR2 reads SQIVND (reference sequence). The CDR3 contains 15 residues. Trimming at V came to 7 bases and at J to 6 bases, leaving 13 bases not matched to a gene. CDR3 bases: TGTGCCAGTACCCAGGGGGCGTCGGGTGGACATGGCTACACCTTC. Translation gives CASTQGASGGHGYTF.

The chain employs TRBV18 and TRBJ2-1; TRBD1 matches 10 bases. Looked up from germline, CDR1 is KGHSH and CDR2 is LQKENI. CDR3 length: 16 residues. Germline trimming cut 1 base from V and 8 bases from J; bases unmatched to any gene: 8. The CDR3 loop is CASSPRQGAVGDEQFF. CDR3 nucleotides: TGTGCCAGCTCACCACGACAGGGGGCTGTAGGGGATGAGCAGTTCTTC.

The chain joins TRBV11-2 to TRBJ1-1; D not certain. The length of the CDR3 is 13 residues. The germline CDR1 and CDR2 sequences are SGHAT and FQNNGV. The V and J ends lost 1 base and 1 base respectively, with 4 bases between them. DNA of the CDR3: TGTGCCAGCAGCTTAGCCAGGAACACTGAAGCTTTCTTT. Protein sequence: CASSLARNTEAFF.

The chain recombines TRBV4-3 with TRBJ2-1, with a possible D match to TRBD2 (6 bases). The germline V and J ends were trimmed by 0 bases and 1 base, with 16 bases remaining between them. The germline V gene encodes CDR1 LGHNA and CDR2 YSLEER. The CDR3 extends over 18 amino acids. The DNA for the CDR3 is TGCGCCAGCAGCCAAGAGGTGGTTGAGCGGGCATCCTACAATGAGCAGTTCTTC. Translating gives CASSQEVVERASYNEQFF.